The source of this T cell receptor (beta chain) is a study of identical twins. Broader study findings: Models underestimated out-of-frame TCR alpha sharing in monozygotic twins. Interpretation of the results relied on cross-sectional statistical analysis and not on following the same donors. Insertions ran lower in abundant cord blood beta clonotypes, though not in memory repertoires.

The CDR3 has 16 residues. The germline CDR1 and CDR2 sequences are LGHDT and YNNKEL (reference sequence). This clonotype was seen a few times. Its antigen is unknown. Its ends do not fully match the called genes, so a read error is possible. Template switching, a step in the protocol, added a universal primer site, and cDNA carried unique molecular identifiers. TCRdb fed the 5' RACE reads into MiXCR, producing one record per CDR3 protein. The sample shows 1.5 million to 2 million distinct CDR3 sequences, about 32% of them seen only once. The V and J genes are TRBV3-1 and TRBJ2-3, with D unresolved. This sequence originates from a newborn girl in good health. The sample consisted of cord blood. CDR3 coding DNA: TGTGCCAGCAGCCAAGATCGGTGGACCCGCACAGATACTCAGTATTTT. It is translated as CASSQDRWTRTDTQYF.